A single sample gave rise to the 10 T cell receptor beta chains below, sequenced in a study of T cells in Graves' hyperthyroidism and ophthalmopathy. RNA transcripts served as the template for amplifying TCR beta CDR3 regions. First-round RT-PCR of the TCR CDR3 relied on the HTBI primer set. TCRdb recomputed calls from the multiplex PCR reads with MiXCR, one row per CDR3 protein. The repertoire includes 500,000 to 800,000 distinct CDR3 sequences, around 13% of them detected once, and under 15% sits in the top ten. Sequenced material: blood. These receptors were obtained from a woman between 45 and 60 years old with Graves' ophthalmopathy.

Many counts were recorded for this clonotype. The CDR3 bases are TGTGCCTGGAGTAGGACAGGGGTCTGGCAGCCCCAGCATTTT. This sequence encodes CAWSRTGVWQPQHF. The chain uses TRBV30 and TRBJ1-5; 9 positions match TRBD1. V trimming: 2 bases; J trimming: 7 bases; junction bases outside the gene matches: 6. Germline loops: CDR1 GTSNPN, CDR2 SVGIG (reference sequence). CDR3 length equals 14 residues.

The chain couples TRBV6-2 or TRBV6-3 to TRBJ1-1; D might be TRBD1 (5 bases). This CDR3 contains 12 residues. Between the trimmed V and J ends, which lost 1 base and 10 bases, there was a span of 10 bases. Germline assignment: CDR1 MNHEY and CDR2 SVGEGT. The CDR3 spells CASSYLGTSAFF. In DNA, the CDR3 is TGTGCCAGCAGTTACTTAGGGACGTCAGCTTTCTTT.

The chain combines TRBV15 with TRBJ2-1; 9 nucleotides agree with TRBD2. V was clipped by 4 bases and J by 4 bases; unmatched bases: 5. Germline V CDR1 and CDR2: LNHNV, YYDKDF (reference sequence). The CDR3 sequence is 15 residues long. The CDR3 sequence is CATSKSGRQYNEQFF. The CDR3 nucleotides read TGTGCCACCAGCAAAAGCGGGAGGCAATACAATGAGCAGTTCTTC.

This clonotype was recorded at least ten times. V is TRBV7-8 and J is TRBJ1-2, with 10 bases matching TRBD1. With V trimmed by 2 bases and J by 5 bases, 11 bases remained unmatched. CDR1 and CDR2 (germline): SGHVS, FQNEAQ. The CDR3 consists of 17 residues. CDR3 loop: CASSLSPSTGGLYGYTF. The CDR3, as DNA: TGTGCCAGCAGCTTATCCCCCTCGACAGGGGGCTTGTATGGCTACACCTTC. The full variable domain, in which reference TRBV7-8 and TRBJ1-2 provide the parts outside the CDR3, is GAGVSQSPRYKVAKRGQDVALRCDPISGHVSLFWYQQALGQGPEFLTYFQNEAQLDKSGLPSDRFFAERPEGSVSTLKIQRTQQEDSAVYLCASSLSPSTGGLYGYTFGSGTRLTVV.

This clonotype was seen only a few times. The V and J genes are TRBV5-8 and TRBJ2-3, with D tentatively TRBD2 (6 bases). CDR3 size: 17 residues. With 0 bases removed from V and 1 base from J, the gap between germline ends came to 15 bases. In germline, CDR1 is SGHTS, CDR2 YDEGEE. The CDR3 DNA sequence: TGTGCCAGCAGCTTGGTTCTCGGGGGAGCAGGCACAGATACGCAGTATTTT. The encoded protein is CASSLVLGGAGTDTQYF.

At least ten counts were recorded for this clonotype. This chain uses TRBV2 with TRBJ1-5; 7 bases align to TRBD1. Germline CDR1 reads SNHLY; CDR2 reads FYNNEI. CDR3 length: 14 residues. The junction had 6 bases not matched to a gene; V was cut back by 4 bases and J by 6 bases. CDR3 DNA sequence: TGTGCCAGCAGTGCCACACAGGGGAGTCAGCCCCAGCATTTT. Protein product: CASSATQGSQPQHF.

Ten or more counts support this clonotype. The J gene is TRBJ2-7, the V gene TRBV7-2; weak D call: TRBD2 (5 bases). CDR1 and CDR2 (germline): SGHTA, FQGNSA. The CDR3 runs 14 residues. V dropped 5 bases and J dropped 1 base, with 12 bases sitting between them. The chain's CDR3 is CASSPISGSYEQYF. The CDR3 DNA reads TGTGCCAGCAGCCCCATAAGCGGTTCCTACGAGCAGTACTTC.

In its sample, this clonotype was seen many times. The gene calls are TRBV5-4 and TRBJ1-2; possible D gene TRBD1, 5 bases. V lost 3 bases and J 0 bases, leaving 9 bases between the germline ends. Germline V gene sequence: CDR1 SGHNT, CDR2 YYREEE (reference sequence). The length of the CDR3 is 14 residues. The CDR3 bases are TGTGCCAGCAGCTGGGGACGGACTAACTATGGCTACACCTTC. The encoded protein is CASSWGRTNYGYTF.

The rearrangement joins TRBV24-1 to TRBJ2-2; perhaps TRBD2 as D (5 bases). The V end was cut by 0 bases, the J end by 6 bases, with 10 bases between. Germline assignment: CDR1 KGHDR and CDR2 SFDVKD. The CDR3 covers 15 residues. The CDR3 loop reads CATSDLWTGPGELFF. DNA for the CDR3: TGTGCCACCAGTGATTTGTGGACTGGTCCCGGGGAGCTGTTTTTT.

V gene TRBV9 combines with J gene TRBJ2-7; TRBD2 matches at 9 bases. From germline, CDR1 is SGDLS and CDR2 YYNGEE. V trimming: 0 bases; J trimming: 5 bases; junction bases outside the gene matches: 12. The CDR3 loop spans 17 amino acids. CDR3: CASSVGSAGGPMDEQYF. CDR3 DNA: TGTGCCAGCAGCGTAGGGAGTGCGGGAGGGCCGATGGACGAGCAGTACTTC.